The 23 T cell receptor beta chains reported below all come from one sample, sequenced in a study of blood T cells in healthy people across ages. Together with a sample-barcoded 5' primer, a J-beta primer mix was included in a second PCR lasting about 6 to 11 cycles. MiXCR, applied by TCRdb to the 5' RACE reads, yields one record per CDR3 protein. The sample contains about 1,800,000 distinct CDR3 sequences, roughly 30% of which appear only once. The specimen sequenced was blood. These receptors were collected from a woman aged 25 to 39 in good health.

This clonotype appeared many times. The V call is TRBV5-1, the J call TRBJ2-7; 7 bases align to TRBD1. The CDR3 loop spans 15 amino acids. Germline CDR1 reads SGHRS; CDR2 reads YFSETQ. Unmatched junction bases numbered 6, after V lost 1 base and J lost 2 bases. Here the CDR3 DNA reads TGCGCCAGCAGCTTGATGCCCGGACAGGCCTACGAGCAGTACTTC. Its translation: CASSLMPGQAYEQYF.

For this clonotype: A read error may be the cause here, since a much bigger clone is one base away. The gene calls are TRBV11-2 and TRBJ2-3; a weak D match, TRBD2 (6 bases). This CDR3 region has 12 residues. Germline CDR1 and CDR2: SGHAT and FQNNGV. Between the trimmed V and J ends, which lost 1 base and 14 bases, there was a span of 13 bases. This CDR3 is CASSLVGTGVYF. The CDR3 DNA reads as TGTGCCAGCAGCTTAGTAGGGACGGGGGTGTATTTT. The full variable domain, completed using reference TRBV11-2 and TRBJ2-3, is EAGVAQSPRYKIIEKRQSVAFWCNPISGHATLYWYQQILGQGPKLLIQFQNNGVVDDSQLPKDRFSAERLKGVDSTLKIQPAKLEDSAVYLCASSLVGTGVYFGPGTRLTVL.

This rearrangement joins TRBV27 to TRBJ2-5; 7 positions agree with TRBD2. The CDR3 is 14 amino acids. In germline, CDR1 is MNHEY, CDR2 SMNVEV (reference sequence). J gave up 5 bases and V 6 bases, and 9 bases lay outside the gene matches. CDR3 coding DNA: TGTGCCAGCAGAGGGGCGGGAGCCCGGGAGACCCAGTACTTC. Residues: CASRGAGARETQYF.

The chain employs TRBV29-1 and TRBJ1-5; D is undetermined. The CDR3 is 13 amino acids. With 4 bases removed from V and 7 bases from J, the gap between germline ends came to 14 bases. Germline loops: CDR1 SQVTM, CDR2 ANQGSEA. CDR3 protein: CSVGSGGRQPQHF. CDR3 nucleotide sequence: TGCAGCGTTGGGTCGGGTGGGAGACAGCCCCAGCATTTT.

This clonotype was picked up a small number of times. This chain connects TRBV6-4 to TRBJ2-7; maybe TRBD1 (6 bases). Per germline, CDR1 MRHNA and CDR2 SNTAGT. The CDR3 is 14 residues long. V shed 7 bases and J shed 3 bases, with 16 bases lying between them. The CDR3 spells CASTPNRESYEQYF. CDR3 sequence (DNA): TGTGCCAGCACACCAAACAGGGAAAGCTACGAGCAGTACTTC.

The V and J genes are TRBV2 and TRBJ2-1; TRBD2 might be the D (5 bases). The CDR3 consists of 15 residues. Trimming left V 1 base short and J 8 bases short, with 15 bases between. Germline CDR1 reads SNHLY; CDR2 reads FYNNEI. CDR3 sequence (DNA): TGTGCCAGCAGTGAAGGGCAACCCTTCGGGGATGAGCAGTTCTTC. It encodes CASSEGQPFGDEQFF.

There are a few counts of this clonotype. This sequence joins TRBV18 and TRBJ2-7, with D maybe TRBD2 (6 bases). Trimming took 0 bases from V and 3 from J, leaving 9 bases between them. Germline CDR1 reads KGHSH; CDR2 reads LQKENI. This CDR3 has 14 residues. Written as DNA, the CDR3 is TGTGCCAGCTCACCACCGCCTAGCGACTACGAGCAGTACTTC. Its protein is CASSPPPSDYEQYF.

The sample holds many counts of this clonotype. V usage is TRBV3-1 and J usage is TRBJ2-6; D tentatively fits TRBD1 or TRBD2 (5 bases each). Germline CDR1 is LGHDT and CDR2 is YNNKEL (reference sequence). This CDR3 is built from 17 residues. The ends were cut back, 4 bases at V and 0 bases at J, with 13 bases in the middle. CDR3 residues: CASSPSGRRSGANVLTF. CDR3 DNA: TGTGCCAGCAGCCCCTCGGGACGCCGCTCTGGGGCCAACGTCCTGACTTTC.

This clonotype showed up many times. In nucleotides, the CDR3 is TGCGCCAGCAGCCAAGAGGGACAGGGCACGCAGCCCCAGCATTTT. Its translation: CASSQEGQGTQPQHF. V gene TRBV4-1 combines with J gene TRBJ1-5; TRBD1 aligns across 9 bases. J was trimmed by 7 bases and V by 0 bases; bases with no gene match: 4. The germline gives CDR1 MGHRA, CDR2 YSYEKL. The CDR3 is 15 residues long.

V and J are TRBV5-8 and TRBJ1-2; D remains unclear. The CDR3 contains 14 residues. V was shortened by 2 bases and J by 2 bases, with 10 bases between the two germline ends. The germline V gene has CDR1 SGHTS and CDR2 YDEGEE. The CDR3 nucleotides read TGTGCCAGCAGCTTATTAGGCAGAAACTATGGCTACACCTTC. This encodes CASSLLGRNYGYTF. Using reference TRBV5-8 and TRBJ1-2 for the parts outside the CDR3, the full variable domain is EAGVTQSPTHLIKTRGQQATLRCSPISGHTSVYWYQQALGLGLQFLLWYDEGEERNRGNFPPRFSGRQFPNYSSELNVNALELEDSALYLCASSLLGRNYGYTFGSGTRLTVV.

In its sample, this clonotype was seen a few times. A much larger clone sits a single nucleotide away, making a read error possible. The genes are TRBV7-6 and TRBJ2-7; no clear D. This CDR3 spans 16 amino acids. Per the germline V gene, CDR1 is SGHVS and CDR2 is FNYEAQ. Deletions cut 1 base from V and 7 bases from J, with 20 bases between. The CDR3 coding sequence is TGTGCCAGCAGCTTAGTCGGCGGAGCCTCCTACAATGAGCAGTACTTC. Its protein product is CASSLVGGASYNEQYF. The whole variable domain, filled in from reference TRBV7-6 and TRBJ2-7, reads GAGVSQSPRYKVTKRGQDVALRCDPISGHVSLYWYRQALGQGPEFLTYFNYEAQQDKSGLPNDRFSAERPEGSISTLTIQRTEQRDSAMYRCASSLVGGASYNEQYFGPGTRLTVT.

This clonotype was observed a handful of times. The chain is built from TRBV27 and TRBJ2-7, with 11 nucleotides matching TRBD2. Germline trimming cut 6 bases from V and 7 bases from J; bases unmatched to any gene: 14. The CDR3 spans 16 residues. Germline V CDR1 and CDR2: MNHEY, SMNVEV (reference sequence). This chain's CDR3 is CASSPGLAGGRREQYF. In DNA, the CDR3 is TGTGCCAGCAGCCCCGGGTTAGCGGGGGGGCGTCGGGAGCAGTACTTC.

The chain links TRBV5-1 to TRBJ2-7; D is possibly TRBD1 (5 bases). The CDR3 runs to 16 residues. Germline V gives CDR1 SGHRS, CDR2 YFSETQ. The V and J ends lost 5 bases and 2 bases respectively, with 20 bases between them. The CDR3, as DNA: TGCGCCAGCAGTTTTACCCCGGACACCTCCACCTACGAGCAGTACTTC. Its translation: CASSFTPDTSTYEQYF. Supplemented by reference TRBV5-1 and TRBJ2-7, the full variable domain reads KAGVTQTPRYLIKTRGQQVTLSCSPISGHRSVSWYQQTPGQGLQFLFEYFSETQRNKGNFPGRFSGRQFSNSRSEMNVSTLELGDSALYLCASSFTPDTSTYEQYFGPGTRLTVT.

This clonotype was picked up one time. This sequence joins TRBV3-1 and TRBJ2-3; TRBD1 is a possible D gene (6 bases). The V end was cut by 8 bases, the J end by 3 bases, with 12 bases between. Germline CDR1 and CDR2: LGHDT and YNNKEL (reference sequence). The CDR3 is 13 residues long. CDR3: CASGIQGTDTQYF. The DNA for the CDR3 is TGTGCCAGCGGAATCCAGGGGACAGATACGCAGTATTTT.

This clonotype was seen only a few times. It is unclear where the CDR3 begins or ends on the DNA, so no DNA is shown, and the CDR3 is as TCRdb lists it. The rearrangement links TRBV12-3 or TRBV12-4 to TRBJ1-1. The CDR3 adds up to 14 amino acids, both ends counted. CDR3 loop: CASSTSARSTEAFF.

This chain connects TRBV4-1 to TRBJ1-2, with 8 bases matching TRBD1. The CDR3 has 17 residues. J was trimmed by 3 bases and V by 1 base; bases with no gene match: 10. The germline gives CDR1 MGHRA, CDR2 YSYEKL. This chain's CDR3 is CASSQAQQLTGDYGYTF. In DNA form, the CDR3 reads TGCGCCAGCAGCCAAGCGCAACAGCTGACAGGGGACTATGGCTACACCTTC.

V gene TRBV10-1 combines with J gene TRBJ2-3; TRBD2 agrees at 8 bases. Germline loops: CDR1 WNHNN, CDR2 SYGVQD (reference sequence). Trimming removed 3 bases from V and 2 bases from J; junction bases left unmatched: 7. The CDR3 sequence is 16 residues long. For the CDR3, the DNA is TGCGCCAGCAGTGAATGGATAGCGGGGAACACAGATACGCAGTATTTT. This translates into CASSEWIAGNTDTQYF.

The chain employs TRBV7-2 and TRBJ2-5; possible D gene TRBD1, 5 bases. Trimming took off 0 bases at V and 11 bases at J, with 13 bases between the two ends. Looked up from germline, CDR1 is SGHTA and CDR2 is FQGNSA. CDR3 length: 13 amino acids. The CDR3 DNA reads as TGTGCCAGCAGCTTAGCGAAGGGGCAGGCTCAGTACTTC. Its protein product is CASSLAKGQAQYF.

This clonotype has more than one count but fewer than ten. The CDR3 region is CASSPVLAGVWFF. The CDR3 coding sequence is TGTGCCAGCAGCCCCGTGTTAGCGGGCGTATGGTTCTTC. The J gene is TRBJ2-1, the V gene TRBV7-2, with 7 bases fitting TRBD2. In germline, CDR1 is SGHTA, CDR2 FQGNSA. The trim removed 5 bases at V and 15 bases at J, leaving 13 bases unmatched. This CDR3 has 13 amino acids.

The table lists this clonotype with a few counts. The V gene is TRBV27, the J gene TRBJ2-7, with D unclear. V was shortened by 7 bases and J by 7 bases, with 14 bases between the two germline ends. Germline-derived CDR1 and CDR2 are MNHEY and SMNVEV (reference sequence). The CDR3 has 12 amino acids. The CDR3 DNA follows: TGTGCCAGCACCACAAGCATTGGGGAGCAGTACTTC. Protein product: CASTTSIGEQYF.

CDR3 DNA sequence: TGTGCCAGCAGCCATAGCGGGAGGCGGAATACGCAGTATTTT. Translation gives CASSHSGRRNTQYF. The rearrangement links TRBV12-3 or TRBV12-4 to TRBJ2-3, with 10 positions matching TRBD2. This CDR3 is built from 14 residues. The ends lost 6 bases at V and 7 bases at J; junction bases unmatched: 7.

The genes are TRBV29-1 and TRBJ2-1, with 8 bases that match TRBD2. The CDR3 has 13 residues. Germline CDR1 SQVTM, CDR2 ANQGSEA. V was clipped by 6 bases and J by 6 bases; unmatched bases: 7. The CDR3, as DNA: TGCAGCGTCACCGGGGGGGGCCGCAATGAGCAGTTCTTC. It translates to CSVTGGGRNEQFF.

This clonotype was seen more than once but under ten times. This chain's CDR3 is CASSYDSGPITDTQYF. The CDR3 DNA reads TGTGCCAGCAGTTATGACAGCGGCCCTATCACAGATACGCAGTATTTT. The genes are TRBV6-5 and TRBJ2-3; D is perhaps TRBD1 or TRBD2 (5 bases each). CDR3 length equals 16 residues. V was trimmed by 3 bases and J by 2 bases, leaving 15 bases between them. Per the germline V gene, CDR1 is MNHEY and CDR2 is SVGAGI.